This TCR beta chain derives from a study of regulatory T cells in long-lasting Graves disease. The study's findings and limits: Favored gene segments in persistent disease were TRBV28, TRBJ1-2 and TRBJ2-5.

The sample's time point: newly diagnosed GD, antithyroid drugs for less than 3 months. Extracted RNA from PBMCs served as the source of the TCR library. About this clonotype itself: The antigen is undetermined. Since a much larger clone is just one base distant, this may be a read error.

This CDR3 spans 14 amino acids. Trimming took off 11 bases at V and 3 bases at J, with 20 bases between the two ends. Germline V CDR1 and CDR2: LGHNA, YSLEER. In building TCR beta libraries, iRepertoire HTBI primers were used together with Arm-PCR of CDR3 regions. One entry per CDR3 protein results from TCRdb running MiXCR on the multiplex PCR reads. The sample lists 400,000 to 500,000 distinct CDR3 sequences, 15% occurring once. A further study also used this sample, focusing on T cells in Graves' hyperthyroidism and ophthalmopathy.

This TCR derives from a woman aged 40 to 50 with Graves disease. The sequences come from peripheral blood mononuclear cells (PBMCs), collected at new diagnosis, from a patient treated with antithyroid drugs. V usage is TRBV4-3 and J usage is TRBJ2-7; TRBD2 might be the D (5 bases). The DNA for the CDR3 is TGCGCCGGCCCACGAGGGCGAAGAGGCTACGAGCAGTACTTC. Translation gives CAGPRGRRGYEQYF.